This entry describes one T cell receptor (beta chain). The assay was immunoSEQ multiplex PCR, and TCRdb's table has in-frame clones only and misses some. In the table there are under 80,000 clones, over 85% of which are singletons. These data originate in a study of control samples from healthy donors and cancer patients. CDR3 length: 12 amino acids. CDR1 and CDR2 (germline): MNHEY, SVGAGI. Trimming cost V 6 bases and J 6 bases, with 10 bases left between them. This receptor was obtained from a woman in her 40s with lung cancer. This chain connects TRBV6-5 to TRBJ2-3, with D uncertain. The specimen sequenced was PBMCs. For the CDR3, the DNA is TGTGCCAGCAGCTCCCCCCCCGATACGCAGTATTTT. Translation: CASSSPPDTQYF.